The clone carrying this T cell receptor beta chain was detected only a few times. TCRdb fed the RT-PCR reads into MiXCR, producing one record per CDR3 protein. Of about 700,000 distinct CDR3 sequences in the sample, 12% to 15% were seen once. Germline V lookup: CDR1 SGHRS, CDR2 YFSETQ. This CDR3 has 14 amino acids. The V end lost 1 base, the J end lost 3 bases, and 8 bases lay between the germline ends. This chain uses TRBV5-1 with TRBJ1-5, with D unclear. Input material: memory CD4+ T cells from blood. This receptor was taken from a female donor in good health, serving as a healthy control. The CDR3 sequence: CASSLMGINQPQHF. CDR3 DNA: TGCGCCAGCAGCTTGATGGGGATCAATCAGCCCCAGCATTTT.